This T cell receptor (beta chain) was sequenced during a study of cytomegalovirus exposure and HLA in healthy donors. Study conclusions and caveats: A cluster of highly shared sequence variants was likely a sequencing artifact.

With 60 Vbeta and 13 Jbeta primers, the PCR was carried out. Only in-frame clones appear in the TCRdb table, and some are missing; sequencing was by immunoSEQ multiplex PCR. This table has roughly 100,000 clones, about 80% appearing once. Per germline, CDR1 LGHNA and CDR2 YSLEER. Trimming cost V 2 bases and J 2 bases; bases outside gene matches: 3. This CDR3 has 16 residues. On this clone itself: Its antigen remains unidentified.

Sequencing used PBMCs. The sequence came from a middle-aged woman in good health and CMV-seronegative. The gene calls are TRBV4-3 and TRBJ2-6; 7 positions match TRBD1. In nucleotides, the CDR3 is TGCGCCAGCAGCCAATGGGACAGCGCTGGGGCCAACGTCCTGACTTTC. Protein sequence: CASSQWDSAGANVLTF.